A single TCR beta chain is shown here with its context. Its antigen remains undetermined. Per-base qualities were not stored, and no clone one base away is much larger. The library was prepared using the immunoSEQ multiplex PCR assay. For the multiplex PCR, a mixture combining 60 forward primers for TCR Vbeta segments and 13 reverse primers for TCR Jbeta segments was used. The CDR3 region of rearranged TCR beta genes was amplified from genomic DNA with a multiplex PCR assay. On the Illumina HiSeq System, the amplified TCR beta libraries were sequenced as 87-base-pair reads. On the study's bioinformatics: In a later analysis, around 80 million unique TCR beta chains were counted across the approximately 640 repertoires, and around 11 million of these chains were shared by at least two donors. To remove PCR and sequencing errors, raw reads were error-corrected and collapsed into unique sequences using a nearest-neighbor algorithm that merged closely related sequences. To assign V, D and J gene segments, CDR3 sequences were aligned to IMGT reference sequences. For a sequence to be retained, a match of at least six nucleotides to both a V gene segment and a J gene segment was required. A rearrangement counted as productive if the CDR3 had no stop codons and remained in frame with V and J, and every other rearrangement counted as non-productive. CDR3 was defined according to IMGT convention as the region running from the second conserved V-encoded cysteine to the conserved J-encoded phenylalanine. The earlier analysis of about 500 of the donors excluded sequences that lacked an unambiguous match to a single V gene segment. In an earlier analysis of several hundred of the donors, V segments were called functional above 56.7% productive rearrangements and were called segregating when the between-donor standard deviation exceeded 5%. To diagnose cytomegalovirus status from the catalog of TCR beta chain sequences, a statistical classification framework was built. In a later analysis, V and J genes were assigned by comparing TCR nucleotide sequences against IMGT/GENE-DB human TR gene sequences. In a later analysis, CDR3 sequences and most-parsimonious VDJ recombination scenarios were assigned using the TCRdist pipeline. In a later analysis, each TCR beta chain was defined by its CDR3 amino acid sequence together with its V-gene family, and reads without a unique V-gene family were excluded. To address suspected cross-contamination and a sequencing artifact, a later analysis removed 550 to 750 highly shared, low-generation-probability nucleotide sequences. A later analysis calculated a clonal expansion index for each public chain from normalized within-repertoire ranks of inferred template counts. In a later analysis, generation probabilities were computed using a VDJ recombination model fitted to out-of-frame rearrangements, and the results were checked against IGoR. A later analysis scored TCR-TCR, TCR-HLA and TCR-CMV co-occurrence with hypergeometric tests, applying a repertoire-size bias correction to TCR pairs. In a later analysis, false discovery rates were estimated by permuting HLA or CMV assignments 20 times. In a later analysis, co-occurring TCRs were grouped using DBSCAN, and TCRdist sequence similarity was added for clustering within HLA-allele-positive subsets. Repertoires with fewer than 30,000 or more than 120,000 public chains were left out of co-occurrence clustering, as were four to six repertoires with anomalous nucleotide sharing. Imported from immuneACCESS, the table was reduced by TCRdb to in-frame sequences with V and J called. These copies leave out some clones; in studies compared against another copy, an unresolved V gene accounts for under half, and the cause of the remainder is not known. V and J calls and clone size are as listed in that table; D and trimming were resolved from the DNA. The sample table lists approximately 92,000 clones, more than 60% of them with a count of one. The ten largest make up less than 9.5% of the sample.

The cohort was made up of roughly 670 healthy bone marrow donors. Cohort members were all nominally healthy when sampled, although unrecorded immune exposures were likely present. The donor tested CMV seropositive and was one of the 289 seropositive cohort members. Every donor gave a peripheral blood sample, and the peripheral blood mononuclear cells from that sample were used for TCR beta sequencing. Genomic DNA extraction from the blood cell samples was performed with the Qiagen DNeasy Blood Extraction Kit. The CDR3 covers 15 residues, taking in both the cysteine and the phenylalanine. The entry retains the CDR3 DNA only, 45 bases that are in frame from base 1. According to the germline V gene (reference sequence), CDR1 reads SGHNT and CDR2 reads YYREEE. The germline ends are 13 bases apart after V is trimmed by 4 bases and J by 0 bases. The data derive from a study of cytomegalovirus exposure and HLA in healthy donors (TCRdb year 2017). Background on the whole study: According to an earlier analysis of a few hundred of the donors, about 179 million T cells yielded 120 million or so unique TCR beta sequences and 276 Gb of sequence data. Four or five DR-DQ haplotypes were handled as single units for association and clustering because linkage in the cohort was strong. The later analysis used no new phenotypic data to find candidate immune exposures, relying instead on TCR beta sequences and their occurrence across donors. The study used immunosequencing to profile the T cell repertoires of about 670 subjects and linked those repertoires to cytomegalovirus serostatus. In a later genetic analysis, genome-wide SNP genotypes for about 65% of the 666 donors were used, and that subset was treated as a discovery cohort. An early release that covered fewer than 800 HLA-typed donors contained about 290 gigabases of sequencing data and roughly 84 million unique TCR sequences. An earlier analysis of 587 of the donors used high-throughput TCR beta sequencing to judge whether each TCR beta V gene segment behaved as functional or pseudogenic. To predict cytomegalovirus infection status, the study brought together high-throughput TCR immunosequencing, statistical association of individual TCRs with disease status, and machine learning. The study was designed to test whether signatures of past pathogen exposure could be identified by cataloging public T cell receptors. Both class I and class II loci were covered by HLA typing, at four-digit resolution. In a later analysis, previously published TCR beta repertoires from about 670 donors were re-analyzed and high-resolution HLA genotyping was added so that TCR occurrence patterns could be studied. Among several hundred genotyped donors of the cohort, an average of roughly 230,000 unique TCR beta nucleotide sequences was sequenced per donor, of which roughly 17% were non-productive. Alongside the repertoire data, information on donor age, sex, ethnicity and CMV serostatus was compiled. The number of donors typed differed by locus, with roughly 620-630 for A, B, C, DRB1 and DQB1, approximately 500 for DQA1, over 600 for DPA1, and some 440 for DPB1. A separate validation cohort of 90 to 150 different subjects was used in addition to the approximately 640-subject first cohort. Of the 398 genotyped donors, 65% to 90% fell in the genetic ancestry cluster associated with self-reported Caucasian donors. All discovery cohort repertoires had been generated on a single sequencing platform. Broader findings and caveats from the paper: Assigning TCR associations to individual alleles was difficult when HLA alleles, especially DR and DQ, strongly co-occurred. In vitro tests confirmed that a few of the cytomegalovirus-associated TCR beta chains recognize cytomegalovirus antigens. A group of highly shared sequence variants was considered likely to be a technical artifact of the sequencing pipeline. According to the authors, the approach could potentially be generalized to other disease states and immunological phenotypes. The earlier analysis of 587 of the donors excluded some 15 rarely observed V segments, including chromosome 9 orphons, because counts were too low. In a later analysis, HLA-associated TCR beta chains were found to be more clonally expanded and to have lower generation probabilities than equally common non-associated chains. A further reported finding was that TCR beta sequences accurately predicted the HLA-A and HLA-B alleles for most subjects in the first cohort. Immune exposure information for the cohort was limited to CMV serostatus. In a later genetic analysis, fewer N-insertions in productive TCRs were reported among donors in an Asian-associated ancestry cluster than the roughly 670-donor mean. In a later analysis, 15,000 to 20,000 TCR beta sequences were associated with specific HLA alleles at a false discovery rate of 0.05. In a later analysis, several top co-occurrence clusters were reported to appear linked to parvovirus B19, influenza, CMV and Epstein-Barr virus. Because HLA typing was missing for some donors at each locus, association tests included only the typed subset. The study listed 150 to 200 TCR beta chains as associated with cytomegalovirus. Most TCR sequences were seen in very few donors, while some public TCRs were found in many individuals. In this cohort, only TCR beta chains were sequenced, and detectable features were limited by the absence of alpha or paired-chain data. In an earlier analysis of 587 of the donors, most TCR beta V segments appeared in productive rearrangements about 87% or about 30% of the time, broadly matching IMGT annotations. In a later analysis, the rate of TCR association differed among HLA loci, with DRB1 alleles having the most associated TCRs and HLA-C alleles having the fewest. Sequencing depth was assumed to be roughly uniform across donors in the presence/absence analyses, though that assumption may not hold. The classifier was reported to diagnose cytomegalovirus status with high specificity and sensitivity in both the original and validation cohorts. In a later genetic analysis, a missense DCLRE1C variant was associated with V-gene and J-gene trimming of TCR beta chains, and the association was replicated in an independent cohort. Linkage disequilibrium might explain the correlated functional status among segregating V segments, but an unknown experimental factor could not be excluded. The 87-base-pair reads could not distinguish some IMGT-functional V segments, including TRBV6-2 and TRBV6-3, so those segments were excluded. Most CMV-associated TCR beta chains appeared to be HLA-restricted in a later analysis, and the HLA associations seemed to be driven largely by CMV exposure.

Rearrangement joined TRBV5-4 to TRBJ1-2; matching of 5 bases hints at TRBD1 as the D gene. This receptor was obtained from a man aged 50-60 years in good health and CMV-seropositive. The sequenced material came from PBMCs. The DNA sequence follows: TGTGCCAGCAGCCCAGGGTTGTTAGCTAACTATGGCTACACCTTC. It codes for CASSPGLLANYGYTF.